This T cell receptor (beta chain) was profiled in a study of blood T cell repertoires in COVID-19. Clones were read by immunoSEQ multiplex PCR, and TCRdb kept only the in-frame ones, dropping some. The table records roughly 230,000 clones, 80% to 90% of them present only once. This CDR3 comprises 14 residues. Between the trimmed V and J ends, which lost 3 bases and 6 bases, there was a span of 11 bases. Germline V gives CDR1 LNHDA, CDR2 SQIVND (reference sequence). The chain combines TRBV19 with TRBJ2-2, with D hard to call. The sequencing sample was made of peripheral blood. This receptor was taken from a woman aged 80 or over with COVID-19, enrolled during active disease. CDR3 sequence reads: CASSINKVAGELFF. In nucleotides, the CDR3 is TGTGCCAGTAGTATTAACAAAGTTGCCGGGGAGCTGTTTTTT. Drawing the rest from reference TRBV19 and TRBJ2-2, the complete variable domain is DGGITQSPKYLFRKEGQNVTLSCEQNLNHDAMYWYRQDPGQGLRLIYYSQIVNDFQKGDIAEGYSVSREKKESFPLTVTSAQKNPTAFYLCASSINKVAGELFFGEGSRLTVL.